This TCR beta chain was sequenced in a study of blood T cell repertoires in COVID-19. The wider study: COVID-19 samples from acute and convalescent phases originated in the United States, Italy and Spain. Nucleic acid was either cDNA or gDNA, and it came from T cells, B-cell-depleted T cells, or PBMCs.

In the original workflow: The authors estimated nucleated cell counts from reference gene primer amplification. TCRdb's table, derived via immunoSEQ multiplex PCR, lists solely in-frame clones and lacks some. The V and J calls and clone size were taken over from that table, and D and trimming were inferred from the DNA. The sample holds roughly 250,000 clones, around 82% seen once. Trimming cost V 3 bases and J 3 bases, with 10 bases left between them. CDR3 length equals 14 residues. The V gene's germline CDR1 is SGHRS and CDR2 YFSETQ. The chain recombines TRBV5-1 with TRBJ1-5, with a weak D call TRBD1 (6 bases). The sample was peripheral blood. This clonotype was obtained from a man aged 50-60 years with active or convalescent COVID-19. Written as DNA, the CDR3 is TGCGCCAGCAGCTCGGGGGGGCCCAATCAGCCCCAGCATTTT. Its protein product is CASSSGGPNQPQHF. The full variable domain, with the rest looked up from reference TRBV5-1 and TRBJ1-5, is KAGVTQTPRYLIKTRGQQVTLSCSPISGHRSVSWYQQTPGQGLQFLFEYFSETQRNKGNFPGRFSGRQFSNSRSEMNVSTLELGDSALYLCASSSGGPNQPQHFGDGTRLSIL.